The source of this TCR beta chain is a study of early T cells in non-severe SARS-CoV-2 infection. Overall study: Whole-blood bulk RNA, unsorted, was sequenced, and chains were unpaired.

Study outcomes and limitations: Lookups in VDJdb leaned toward anti-spike CD8 responses and missed private and CD4 specificities.

Trimming took off 0 bases at V and 5 bases at J, with 7 bases between the two ends. CDR1 ENHRY and CDR2 SYGVKD come from the germline V gene. The CDR3 runs to 13 residues. This clonotype was picked up many times. The target antigen is unknown. Attachment of unique molecular identifiers to individual cDNA molecules was performed. Each CDR3 protein is one row after TCRdb ran MiXCR on the 5' RACE reads. The data hold 70,000 or so distinct CDR3 sequences, with roughly a tenth observed a single time. V is TRBV10-3 and J is TRBJ2-5; D is undetermined. Sample: whole blood, taken at baseline. This TCR came from an adult who was a healthcare worker with PCR-confirmed SARS-CoV-2 infection or an uninfected control (not recorded which). CDR3 coding DNA: TGTGCCATCAGTGAGTCACCCGGGGAGACCCAGTACTTC. Translating it yields CAISESPGETQYF.